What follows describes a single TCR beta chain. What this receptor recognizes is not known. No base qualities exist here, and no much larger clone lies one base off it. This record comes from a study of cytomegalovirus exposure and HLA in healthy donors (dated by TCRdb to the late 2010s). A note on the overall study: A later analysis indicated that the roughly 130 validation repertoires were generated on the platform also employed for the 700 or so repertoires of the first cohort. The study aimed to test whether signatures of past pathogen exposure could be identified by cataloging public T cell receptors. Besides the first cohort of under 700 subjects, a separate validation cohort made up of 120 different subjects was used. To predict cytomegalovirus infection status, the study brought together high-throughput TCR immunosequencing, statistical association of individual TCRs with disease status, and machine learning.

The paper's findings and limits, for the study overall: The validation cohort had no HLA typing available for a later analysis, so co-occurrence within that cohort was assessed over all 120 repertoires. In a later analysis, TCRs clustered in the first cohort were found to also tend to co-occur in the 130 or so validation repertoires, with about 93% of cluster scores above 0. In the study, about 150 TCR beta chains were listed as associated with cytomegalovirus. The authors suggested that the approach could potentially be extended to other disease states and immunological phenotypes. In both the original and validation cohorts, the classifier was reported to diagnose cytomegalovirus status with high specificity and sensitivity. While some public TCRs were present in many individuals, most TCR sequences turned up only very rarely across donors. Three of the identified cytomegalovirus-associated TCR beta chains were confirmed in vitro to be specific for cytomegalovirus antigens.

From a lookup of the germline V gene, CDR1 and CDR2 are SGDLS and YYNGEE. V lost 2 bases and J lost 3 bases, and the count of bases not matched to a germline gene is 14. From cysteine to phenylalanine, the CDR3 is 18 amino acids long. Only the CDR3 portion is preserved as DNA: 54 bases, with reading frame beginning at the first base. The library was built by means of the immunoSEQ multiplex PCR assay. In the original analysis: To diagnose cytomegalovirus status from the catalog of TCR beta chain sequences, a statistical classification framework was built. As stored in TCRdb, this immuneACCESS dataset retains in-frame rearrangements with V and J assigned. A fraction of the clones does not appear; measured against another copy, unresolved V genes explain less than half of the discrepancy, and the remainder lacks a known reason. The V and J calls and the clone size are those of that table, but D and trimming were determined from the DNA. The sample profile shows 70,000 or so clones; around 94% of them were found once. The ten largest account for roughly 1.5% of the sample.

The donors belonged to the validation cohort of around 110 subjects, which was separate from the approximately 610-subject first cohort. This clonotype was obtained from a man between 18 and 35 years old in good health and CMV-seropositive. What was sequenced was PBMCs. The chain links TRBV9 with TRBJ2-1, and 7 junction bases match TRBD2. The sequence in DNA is TGTGCCAGCAGCGTCGGTCCTAGCGGAAGGTCGGGCTACAATGAGCAGTTCTTC. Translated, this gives CASSVGPSGRSGYNEQFF.